This T cell receptor beta chain was identified in a study of blood T cell repertoires in COVID-19. Study background: Acute-phase and convalescent COVID-19 samples originated in the United States, Italy and Spain. In each case, the material was cDNA or gDNA derived from T cells, B-cell-depleted T cells, or PBMCs.

The germline V gene encodes CDR1 ENHRY and CDR2 SYGVKD. The V and J ends lost 7 bases and 5 bases, in that order; junction bases with no gene match: 16. This CDR3 region has 17 residues. Original processing notes: Quantification of nucleated cells was approximated via reference gene primer amplification. The protocol was immunoSEQ multiplex PCR, while the TCRdb copy is restricted to in-frame clones and leaves out a portion. That table supplies the V and J calls and clone size; D and trimming were determined from the DNA. This table has 150,000 to 190,000 clones, under 85% appearing once. The clonotype comes from a woman over 75 with acute or convalescent COVID-19. Source material: peripheral blood. V and J are TRBV10-3 and TRBJ2-1, with 8 bases that match TRBD2. CDR3 loop: CAIMRQATPGGDNEQFF. The CDR3 DNA sequence: TGTGCCATCATGCGCCAGGCCACCCCCGGGGGGGACAATGAGCAGTTCTTC.